This TCR beta chain was profiled in a study of OX40 agonist ivuxolimab in advanced cancers. About the study: Checkpoint inhibitors had been given previously to about 40% of patients.

Per germline, CDR1 LNHDA and CDR2 SQIVND (reference sequence). CDR3 size: 18 residues. V trimming: 6 bases; J trimming: 1 base; junction bases outside the gene matches: 10. Whole-study findings and limits: At 0.1 to 3.0 mg/kg and by week 6, clonal expansion occurred in CD4+ and CD8+ blood T cells. In general, CD8+ T cells held more expanded clones than CD4+ did, on average.

The method was immunoSEQ multiplex PCR; TCRdb's version includes in-frame clones alone and lacks a portion of them. Counted here are roughly 71,000 clones, about nine tenths occurring once; the ten biggest clones make up under 1.1%. This clone was counted a single time. Its antigen is not known. This receptor was identified in an adult with an advanced solid tumor such as melanoma, head and neck, liver or kidney cancer. The rearrangement joins TRBV19 to TRBJ2-6; TRBD1 matches at 9 bases. This sample comprised CD4+ or CD8+ T cells sorted from blood, obtained in a trial of the OX40 agonist ivuxolimab. CDR3 DNA: TGTGCCAGTAGATGGCAGGGACAGGGAAAATCTGGGGCCAACGTCCTGACTTTC. Protein sequence: CASRWQGQGKSGANVLTF.